Listed below are T cell receptor beta chains from one sample, sequenced in a study of identical twins. In TCRdb, the 5' RACE reads were re-called with MiXCR into one record per CDR3 protein. The sample has about 890,000 distinct CDR3 sequences, 9% to 15% seen once. These same data were also listed under a study on yellow fever vaccine responses in identical twins.

Sample: PBMCs. These receptor sequences come from a young woman in good health. Both conserved end residues are part of each CDR3. D genes are given only for firm matches. Some rows mark clone size as missing; the rest say once, few, many or name a class of expanded clone.

>16|-|TRBJ2-4|TRBV27|TRBD2
CASSLTSGLAKNIQYF
TGTGCCAGCAGTCTGACTAGCGGGCTAGCCAAAAACATTCAGTACTTC
>13|few|TRBJ2-5|TRBV7-9|-
CASTPEGGETQYF
TGTGCCAGCACCCCCGAGGGCGGAGAGACCCAGTACTTC
>17|few|TRBJ2-2|TRBV4-2|-
CASSQAQLASGTGELFF
TGTGCCAGCAGCCAAGCACAGCTAGCGAGTGGAACCGGGGAGCTGTTTTTT
>18|few|TRBJ2-1|TRBV11-2|TRBD2
CASSFPARAGGLYNEQFF
TGTGCCAGCAGCTTTCCCGCCCGCGCGGGAGGCCTCTACAATGAGCAGTTCTTC
>11|-|TRBJ2-3|TRBV6-5|-
CASRRGFSQYF
TGTGCCAGCAGAAGAGGTTTCTCGCAGTATTTT
>11|many|TRBJ2-1|TRBV12-3/TRBV12-4|-
CASSQLREQFF
TGTGCCAGCAGCCAACTGCGGGAGCAGTTCTTC
>12|many|TRBJ2-7|TRBV12-3/TRBV12-4|-
CASSLGGARQYF
TGTGCCAGCTCCCTAGGGGGGGCGCGGCAGTACTTC
>16|-|TRBJ1-6|TRBV5-1|TRBD1
CASSAGTGGNNSPLHF
TGCGCCAGCAGCGCCGGGACAGGGGGCAATAATTCACCCCTCCACTTT
>14|few|TRBJ1-4|TRBV12-3/TRBV12-4|-
CASSWALGYPKLFF
TGTGCCAGCAGTTGGGCCCTAGGGTATCCAAAACTGTTTTTT
>15|-|TRBJ2-1|TRBV5-4|-
CASSLTGMGNNEQFF
TGTGCCAGCAGCTTGACCGGGATGGGAAACAATGAGCAGTTCTTC
>15|few|TRBJ2-1|TRBV5-1|-
CASSLRDTPVNEQFF
TGCGCCAGCAGCCTCCGGGACACTCCTGTCAATGAGCAGTTCTTC
>16|few|TRBJ2-1|TRBV4-1|TRBD1
CASSQPGQRNYNEQFF
TGCGCCAGCAGCCAGCCGGGACAGAGAAACTACAATGAGCAGTTCTTC
>15|-|TRBJ2-1|TRBV7-9|TRBD2
CASSLAGLGTHEQFF
TGTGCCAGCAGCCTAGCGGGGCTTGGGACCCATGAGCAGTTCTTC
>15|few|TRBJ1-6|TRBV28|-
CASGPRVNYNSPLHF
TGTGCCAGCGGTCCTCGGGTTAACTATAATTCACCCCTCCACTTT